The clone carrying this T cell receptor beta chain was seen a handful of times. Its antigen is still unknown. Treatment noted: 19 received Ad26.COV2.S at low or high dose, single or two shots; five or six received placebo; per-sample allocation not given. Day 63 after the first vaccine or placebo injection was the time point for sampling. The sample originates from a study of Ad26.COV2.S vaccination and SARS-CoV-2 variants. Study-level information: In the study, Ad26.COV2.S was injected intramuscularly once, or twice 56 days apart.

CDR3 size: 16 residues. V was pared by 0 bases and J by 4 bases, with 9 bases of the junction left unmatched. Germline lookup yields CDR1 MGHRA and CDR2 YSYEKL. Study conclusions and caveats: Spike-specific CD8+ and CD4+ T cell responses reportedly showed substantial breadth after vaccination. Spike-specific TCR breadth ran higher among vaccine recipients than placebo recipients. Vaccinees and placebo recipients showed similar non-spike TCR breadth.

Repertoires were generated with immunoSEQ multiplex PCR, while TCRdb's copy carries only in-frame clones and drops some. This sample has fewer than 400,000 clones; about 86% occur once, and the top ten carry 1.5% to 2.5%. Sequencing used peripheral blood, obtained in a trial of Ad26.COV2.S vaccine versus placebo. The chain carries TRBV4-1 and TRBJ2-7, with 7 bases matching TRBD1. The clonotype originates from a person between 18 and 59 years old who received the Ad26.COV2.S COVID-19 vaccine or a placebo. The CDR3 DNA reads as TGCGCCAGCAGCCAAGAACGGCTAATCAGGGGGTACGAGCAGTACTTC. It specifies CASSQERLIRGYEQYF.